This TCR beta chain was recorded in a study of blood T cells in healthy people across ages. Findings and caveats of the study: Shifts in expanded clonotypes may have been confounded by donor CMV status, which was unknown.

Turning to this clonotype: The antigen is not known.

Together with a sample-barcoded 5' primer, a J-beta primer mix was included in a second PCR lasting about 6 to 11 cycles. Every single cDNA molecule received a tag from a template-switch adaptor with 12 random nucleotides. CDR3-containing paired-end reads numbered at least 2.5 million in each sample. TCRdb itself ran the 5' RACE reads through MiXCR, one entry per CDR3 protein. This sample carries about 590,000 distinct CDR3 sequences, under 30% of them seen once, and the ten largest clones take 15% to 19%. V gave up 0 bases and J gave up 11 bases; unmatched junction bases: 8. The CDR3 has 13 residues. CDR1 is DFQATT and CDR2 is SNEGSKA in the germline V gene (reference sequence). Total RNA, at least 6 micrograms per sample, came from PBMCs.

The clonotype was recovered from a woman older than 75 in good health. The sample consisted of blood. The chain links TRBV20-1 to TRBJ2-5; TRBD1 aligns across 8 bases. CDR3 bases: TGCAGTGCTAGAGATGCGGGGACAGGCCTTCAGTACTTC. It codes for CSARDAGTGLQYF.